A single sample is the source of the 11 T cell receptor beta chains below, sequenced in a study of T cell responses to AZD1222 COVID-19 vaccine. The repertoire was sequenced with immunoSEQ multiplex PCR; TCRdb's copy has only in-frame clones and lacks some. Among more than 95,000 clones listed, approximately 93% were seen once. Specimen: peripheral blood, collected on day 0 of AZD1222 vaccination. The origin of the receptors is an adult in good health.

The chain couples TRBV5-6 to TRBJ1-1; 10 bases are shared with TRBD1. Germline trimming cut 5 bases from V and 2 bases from J; bases unmatched to any gene: 6. Germline CDR1 and CDR2: SGHDT and YYEEEE. The CDR3 is made up of 15 amino acids. In nucleotides, the CDR3 is TGTGCCAGCAGTCCCGGGACAGGGGTTAACACTGAAGCTTTCTTT. Translated: CASSPGTGVNTEAFF.

The J gene is TRBJ2-5, the V gene TRBV29-1; the D gene is possibly TRBD2 (6 bases). V was trimmed by 4 bases and J by 5 bases, leaving 20 bases between them. CDR1 is SQVTM, CDR2 ANQGSEA, per germline. This CDR3 is 15 amino acids long. CDR3 sequence (DNA): TGCAGCGTTGTTTCACCTGTCCTAGCGTCGGAGACCCAGTACTTC. As protein: CSVVSPVLASETQYF.

The V gene is TRBV5-1, the J gene TRBJ1-2; D gene uncertain. V lost 2 bases, J lost 0 bases, and 8 bases lay in between. CDR3 size: 14 residues. The germline V gene encodes CDR1 SGHRS and CDR2 YFSETQ. CDR3 sequence: CASSFTPANYGYTF. The CDR3 DNA reads as TGCGCCAGCAGCTTCACACCCGCTAACTATGGCTACACCTTC.

This chain joins TRBV9 and TRBJ2-1; 8 positions agree with TRBD2. This CDR3 region has 17 residues. Germline V gene sequence: CDR1 SGDLS, CDR2 YYNGEE. The V and J ends lost 1 base and 3 bases, in that order; junction bases with no gene match: 9. Here the CDR3 DNA reads TGTGCCAGCAGCGTATCCGGAATGGCGGGAGGCTACAATGAGCAGTTCTTC. Translation gives CASSVSGMAGGYNEQFF. The full variable domain, rest sourced from reference TRBV9 and TRBJ2-1, is DSGVTQTPKHLITATGQRVTLRCSPRSGDLSVYWYQQSLDQGLQFLIQYYNGEERAKGNILERFSAQQFPDLHSELNLSSLELGDSALYFCASSVSGMAGGYNEQFFGPGTRLTVL.

On this clone itself: The limits of the CDR3 on the DNA are not certain, so only TCRdb's listed CDR3 is given. The rearrangement uses TRBV28 and TRBJ2-7; the table gives TRBD1 as D, unverified against the DNA. Per the germline V gene, CDR1 is MDHEN and CDR2 is SYDVKM. The CDR3 is 14 amino acids long, termini counted. CDR3 in amino acids: CASSFLAGGGEQYF.

This clone was picked up a small number of times. An end of the junction does not agree with germline; a read error may underlie this. The rearrangement uses TRBV29-1 and TRBJ1-2; 9 nucleotides match TRBD1. The CDR3 contains 13 residues. Germline lookup yields CDR1 SQVTM and CDR2 ANQGSEA. CDR3 protein: CSAEGTGGRGYTF. In nucleotides, the CDR3 is TGCAGCGCTGAAGGTACAGGGGGCCGGGGCTACACCTTC. Complete variable domain (other parts from reference TRBV29-1 and TRBJ1-2): SAVISQKPSRDICQRGTSLTIQCQVDSQVTMMFWYRQQPGQSLTLIATANQGSEATYESGFVIDKFPISRPNLTFSTLTVSNMSPEDSSIYLCSAEGTGGRGYTFGSGTRLTVV.

The chain is built from TRBV19 and TRBJ1-1, with TRBD1 identical over 7 bases. Germline V CDR1 and CDR2: LNHDA, SQIVND (reference sequence). Trimming took 3 bases from V and 3 from J; bases not matched to a gene: 10. CDR3 size: 16 residues. CDR3 sequence: CASSIAFGTAYTEAFF. The CDR3 DNA reads TGTGCCAGTAGTATTGCCTTTGGGACAGCCTACACTGAAGCTTTCTTT.

The gene calls are TRBV5-4 and TRBJ2-7; TRBD2 is a possible D gene (5 bases). This CDR3 contains 11 residues. V lost 3 bases and J lost 6, with 7 bases in between. Germline V gene lookup returns CDR1 SGHNT and CDR2 YYREEE (reference sequence). The CDR3 sequence is CASSSSSEQYF. CDR3 in DNA: TGTGCCAGCAGCTCTAGCAGCGAGCAGTACTTC.

The V and J genes are TRBV15 and TRBJ2-3, with TRBD2 identical over 8 bases. The germline V gene encodes CDR1 LNHNV and CDR2 YYDKDF (reference sequence). J gave up 4 bases and V 4 bases, and 7 bases lay outside the gene matches. CDR3 size: 15 residues. The CDR3 sequence is CATSIAGWRSDTQYF. CDR3 bases: TGTGCCACCAGCATAGCGGGATGGAGGTCAGATACGCAGTATTTT.

The rearrangement uses TRBV2 and TRBJ1-3; maybe TRBD1 (6 bases). Germline CDR1 and CDR2: SNHLY and FYNNEI. V was cut by 6 bases and J by 4 bases, with 13 bases left in between. The CDR3 is made up of 14 amino acids. The CDR3 nucleotides are TGTGCCAGCAGGATACAGGGATTAGGAAACACCATATATTTT. Translation gives CASRIQGLGNTIYF.

The chain recombines TRBV11-2 with TRBJ1-1; tentatively, D is TRBD1 (5 bases). The germline V gene has CDR1 SGHAT and CDR2 FQNNGV. The ends were cut back, 1 base at V and 4 bases at J, with 13 bases in the middle. The CDR3 has 15 residues. CDR3 sequence: CASSLVSRGRTEAFF. The DNA for the CDR3 is TGTGCCAGCAGCTTAGTTTCTAGGGGTCGCACTGAAGCTTTCTTT.